Presented here are 16 T cell receptor beta chains from one specimen sequenced in a study of early T cells in non-severe SARS-CoV-2 infection. TCRdb independently ran MiXCR on the 5' RACE reads; one entry per CDR3 protein. The repertoire holds 35,000 to 45,000 distinct CDR3 sequences, with roughly 6.6% as singletons. The sample in question was whole blood, obtained at baseline. These receptors came from an adult who was a healthcare worker with PCR-confirmed SARS-CoV-2 infection or an uninfected control (not recorded which).

This clonotype was recorded many times. The chain employs TRBV6-6 and TRBJ2-1, with 12 bases aligning to TRBD2. The CDR3 is 15 amino acids. With V trimmed by 4 bases and J by 6 bases, 4 bases remained unmatched. Germline V lookup: CDR1 MNHNY, CDR2 SVGAGI (reference sequence). The CDR3 coding sequence is TGTGCCAGCAGTTCCTGGACTAGCGGGATCAATGAGCAGTTCTTC. Translating gives CASSSWTSGINEQFF.

Many counts were recorded for this clonotype. The chain is built from TRBV20-1 and TRBJ2-1; perhaps TRBD2 as D (6 bases). V dropped 5 bases and J dropped 10 bases, with 24 bases sitting between them. Germline loops: CDR1 DFQATT, CDR2 SNEGSKA (reference sequence). The CDR3 is made up of 15 amino acids. The CDR3 reads CSAVRVKELRGEQFF. The CDR3 nucleotides are TGCAGTGCTGTTAGAGTAAAAGAGCTCCGGGGGGAGCAGTTCTTC.

The chain carries TRBV3-1 and TRBJ2-4; D is undetermined. The germline gives CDR1 LGHDT, CDR2 YNNKEL (reference sequence). The CDR3 is 16 residues long. The V and J ends lost 1 base and 0 bases respectively, with 10 bases between them. The CDR3 coding sequence is TGTGCCAGCAGCCAAGTACCTGATCTAGCCAAAAACATTCAGTACTTC. Translated, it gives CASSQVPDLAKNIQYF. The variable domain in full, with the rest retrieved from reference TRBV3-1 and TRBJ2-4, is DTAVSQTPKYLVTQMGNDKSIKCEQNLGHDTMYWYKQDSKKFLKIMFSYNNKELIINETVPNRFSPKSPDKAHLNLHINSLELGDSAVYFCASSQVPDLAKNIQYFGAGTRLSVL.

The table lists this clonotype with a few counts. CDR3 sequence: CASSLVELSNEQFF. The CDR3 nucleotides read TGTGCCAGCAGCCTCGTCGAATTAAGCAATGAGCAGTTCTTC. This sequence joins TRBV7-9 and TRBJ2-1; D not resolved. The V and J ends lost 5 bases and 6 bases respectively, with 14 bases between them. Germline CDR1 SEHNR, CDR2 FQNEAQ (reference sequence). The CDR3 is 14 residues long.

The sample holds many counts of this clonotype. The chain recombines TRBV6-1 with TRBJ2-2; D gene unclear. CDR1 MNHNS and CDR2 SASEGT come from the germline V gene. Trimming removed 4 bases from V and 7 bases from J, with 4 bases in between. This CDR3 spans 11 amino acids. The DNA of the CDR3 is TGTGCCAGCAGTGGTGTCGGGGAGCTGTTTTTT. It codes for CASSGVGELFF.

The CDR3 here is CASSYTIARPPYEQYF. CDR3 nucleotides: TGTGCCAGCAGTTACACGATTGCCAGGCCCCCCTACGAGCAGTACTTC. The chain links TRBV6-6 to TRBJ2-7; no firm D call. V was trimmed by 2 bases and J by 2 bases, leaving 16 bases between them. The germline V gene encodes CDR1 MNHNY and CDR2 SVGAGI (reference sequence). The CDR3 has 16 amino acids.

V usage is TRBV11-2 and J usage is TRBJ2-5, with D maybe TRBD1 (6 bases). The CDR3 has 14 amino acids. Deletions cut 2 bases from V and 4 bases from J, with 11 bases between. Germline CDR1 is SGHAT and CDR2 is FQNNGV. CDR3 nucleotides: TGTGCCAGCAGCTTAAGCAGGGGAACAGAGACCCAGTACTTC. As protein: CASSLSRGTETQYF.

This clonotype was detected ten times or more. The chain recombines TRBV7-9 with TRBJ2-1, with 10 bases lining up with TRBD2. Germline V gene data show CDR1 as SEHNR and CDR2 as FQNEAQ (reference sequence). CDR3 size: 16 residues. The V segment lost 0 bases and the J segment 7 bases; nucleotides outside the gene matches: 6. In DNA form, the CDR3 reads TGTGCCAGCAGCTTAGCTCGACTAGCGGGTGGGAATGAGCAGTTCTTC. Encoded protein: CASSLARLAGGNEQFF.

This clonotype was detected many times. The V call is TRBV7-6, the J call TRBJ2-1; no firm D call. Germline loops: CDR1 SGHVS, CDR2 FNYEAQ. The V and J ends lost 3 bases and 9 bases respectively, with 18 bases between them. This CDR3 has 15 residues. In DNA form, the CDR3 reads TGTGCCAGCAGCTTGACGTCCCCCCGGCCAGGTGAGCAGTTCTTC. Translated, it gives CASSLTSPRPGEQFF. The whole variable domain, filled in from reference TRBV7-6 and TRBJ2-1, reads GAGVSQSPRYKVTKRGQDVALRCDPISGHVSLYWYRQALGQGPEFLTYFNYEAQQDKSGLPNDRFSAERPEGSISTLTIQRTEQRDSAMYRCASSLTSPRPGEQFFGPGTRLTVL.

This clonotype was seen only a few times. The chain uses TRBV29-1 and TRBJ2-7, with 8 bases lining up with TRBD2. The CDR3 loop spans 13 amino acids. With 0 bases clipped from V and 4 bases from J, the junction kept 2 bases outside the gene matches. The germline V gene encodes CDR1 SQVTM and CDR2 ANQGSEA. The CDR3 DNA reads TGCAGCGTTGAAGATCAGCGGGGGTACGAGCAGTACTTC. Translating it yields CSVEDQRGYEQYF.

The table lists this clonotype with a few counts. This rearrangement joins TRBV6-5 to TRBJ1-4; D perhaps matches TRBD1 (5 bases). Trimming stripped 6 bases from V and 4 bases from J, with 12 bases between. Germline assignment: CDR1 MNHEY and CDR2 SVGAGI. The CDR3 runs 14 residues. The CDR3 protein is CASSSGPSNEKLFF. As DNA, the CDR3 is TGTGCCAGCAGCTCGGGACCGAGTAATGAAAAACTGTTTTTT.

At least ten counts were recorded for this clonotype. J is TRBJ1-1 and V is TRBV11-2, with 9 bases that match TRBD1. J gave up 6 bases and V 3 bases, and 5 bases lay outside the gene matches. CDR3 length: 14 residues. Germline lookup yields CDR1 SGHAT and CDR2 FQNNGV. CDR3 amino acids: CASSFGTGTAEAFF. CDR3 nucleotide sequence: TGTGCCAGCAGCTTCGGGACAGGGACCGCTGAAGCTTTCTTT. Filled out from reference TRBV11-2 and TRBJ1-1, the complete variable domain reads EAGVAQSPRYKIIEKRQSVAFWCNPISGHATLYWYQQILGQGPKLLIQFQNNGVVDDSQLPKDRFSAERLKGVDSTLKIQPAKLEDSAVYLCASSFGTGTAEAFFGQGTRLTVV.

This chain uses TRBV7-9 with TRBJ2-6; D uncertain. The V end lost 5 bases, the J end lost 2 bases, and 10 bases lay between the germline ends. The germline CDR1 and CDR2 sequences are SEHNR and FQNEAQ (reference sequence). The CDR3 is 15 residues long. The DNA of the CDR3 is TGTGCCAGCAGCATCGTAGAGGCTGGGGCCAACGTCCTGACTTTC. Translated, it gives CASSIVEAGANVLTF.

This clonotype was seen a few times. This rearrangement joins TRBV28 to TRBJ2-7; D is ambiguous. Trimming shortened V by 2 bases and J by 0 bases, and 8 bases separated the two germline ends. There are 14 residues in the CDR3. Germline V lookup: CDR1 MDHEN, CDR2 SYDVKM. CDR3 sequence reads: CASSLGRISYEQYF. The CDR3 region has the DNA TGTGCCAGCAGTTTAGGGCGCATCTCCTACGAGCAGTACTTC.

This clonotype was seen more than once but under ten times. The rearrangement joins TRBV4-1 to TRBJ2-1; 7 bases fit TRBD1. CDR3 length: 16 amino acids. J lost 0 bases, V lost 6 bases, and 8 bases had no gene match. Germline CDR1 and CDR2: MGHRA and YSYEKL. The CDR3 region is CASRSGGYSSYNEQFF. The CDR3, as DNA: TGCGCCAGCAGGTCAGGGGGTTACAGCTCCTACAATGAGCAGTTCTTC.

This clonotype was counted ten times or more. The rearrangement links TRBV7-2 to TRBJ1-1; D is unresolved. The germline V and J ends were trimmed by 2 bases and 1 base, with 5 bases remaining between them. In germline, CDR1 is SGHTA, CDR2 FQGNSA. CDR3 length equals 13 residues. The CDR3 nucleotides read TGTGCCAGCAGCTTACAACCGAACACTGAAGCTTTCTTT. Translation: CASSLQPNTEAFF.